The clone carrying this T cell receptor beta chain showed up just a few times. The antigen remains unidentified. These data originate in a study of HIV-infected patients and healthy controls. No cell fractionation was done, so the repertoire covers all unsorted peripheral blood T cells. General study findings and limits: CMV-associated CDR3s mostly grew nonsignificantly during therapy, while HIV-associated CDR3s declined significantly.

Trimming at V came to 2 bases and at J to 0 bases, leaving 5 bases not matched to a gene. Looked up from germline, CDR1 is LNHDA and CDR2 is SQIVND (reference sequence). The CDR3 runs 16 residues. About 500 ng RNA was reverse transcribed with alpha and beta constant-region primers. Each of the alpha and beta chains got its own library through chain-specific third strand synthesis with indices. Using its own MiXCR run on the 5' RACE reads, TCRdb lists one record per CDR3 protein. There are roughly 25,000 distinct CDR3 sequences in the sample; approximately 7.7% occur only once, and 4% lies in the top ten.

The sample was blood. This chain links TRBV19 with TRBJ2-3; 7 bases are a match to TRBD1. The sequence came from an adult in good health. The CDR3 spells CASSIPGTASTDTQYF. The CDR3 region has the DNA TGTGCCAGTAGTATACCGGGGACAGCTAGCACAGATACGCAGTATTTT.